This T cell receptor (beta chain) was recovered during a study of glioma-infiltrating T cells. There are many counts of this clonotype. Its antigen remains unknown. Study findings and constraints: Above-expected tissue-blood divergence occurred in all gliomas, most in low-grade ones. Tissue and blood shared very few CDR3 sequences.

Amplification of TCR alpha and beta CDR3 regions from RNA used iRepertoire nested multiplex PCR. A single record per CDR3 protein comes from TCRdb applying MiXCR to the multiplex PCR reads. The profile shows some 160,000 distinct CDR3 sequences, about 46% of them singletons. This TCR was recovered from a human donor with low-grade glioma or glioblastoma, undergoing nonglioma brain surgery, or in good health (not recorded which). The sample comprised glioma tissue, nonneoplastic brain tissue, or PBMCs (not recorded which).

The CDR3 sequence: CSVAGEGNQPQHF. DNA for the CDR3: TGCAGCGTTGCAGGGGAGGGCAATCAGCCCCAGCATTTT. The V and J genes are TRBV29-1 and TRBJ1-5; possible D gene TRBD1, 6 bases. V lost 4 bases and J 2 bases, leaving 9 bases between the germline ends. Germline CDR1 and CDR2: SQVTM and ANQGSEA. The CDR3 has 13 residues.